The 24 T cell receptor beta chains listed next were all sequenced from one sample in a study of shared clonotypes between healthy human individuals. Measured with immunoSEQ multiplex PCR; TCRdb has only the in-frame clones, and not every one. The sample yields approximately 2.5 million clones, about 92% seen once. The material sequenced was naive CD4+ T cells sorted from blood. The subset: CD45RA+ positively selected. The receptors here all came from a man aged 18 to 29 in good health.

The chain employs TRBV18 and TRBJ1-5; 10 nucleotides align to TRBD1. Germline lookup yields CDR1 KGHSH and CDR2 LQKENI. This CDR3 contains 15 residues. The J segment lost 4 bases and the V segment lost 5 bases, leaving 5 bases of the junction unmatched. The CDR3 sequence is CASSSDRGFNQPQHF. CDR3 nucleotide sequence: TGTGCCAGCTCATCGGACAGGGGGTTTAATCAGCCCCAGCATTTT.

A single count supports this clone. The chain joins TRBV7-9 to TRBJ1-2; no firm D call. Trimming stripped 2 bases from V and 4 bases from J, with 20 bases between. This CDR3 has 17 residues. The germline CDR1 and CDR2 sequences are SEHNR and FQNEAQ (reference sequence). CDR3 residues: CASSLLSQINGPYGYTF. CDR3 coding DNA: TGTGCCAGCAGCTTACTTTCTCAAATAAACGGTCCCTATGGCTACACCTTC. The full variable domain, with the rest looked up from reference TRBV7-9 and TRBJ1-2, is DTGVSQNPRHKITKRGQNVTFRCDPISEHNRLYWYRQTLGQGPEFLTYFQNEAQLEKSRLLSDRFSAERPKGSFSTLEIQRTEQGDSAMYLCASSLLSQINGPYGYTFGSGTRLTVV.

The rearrangement uses TRBV15 and TRBJ2-4; 10 bases align to TRBD2. J gave up 8 bases and V 1 base, and 11 bases lay outside the gene matches. Per the germline V gene, CDR1 is LNHNV and CDR2 is YYDKDF (reference sequence). The CDR3 is 17 residues long. The CDR3 loop reads CATSRGSVAGGGDIQYF. The DNA for the CDR3 is TGTGCCACCAGCAGAGGCTCGGTAGCGGGAGGCGGGGACATTCAGTACTTC.

This clone was found once. The rearrangement links TRBV9 to TRBJ1-2; 7 positions agree with TRBD1. The CDR3 is 16 amino acids. Germline loops: CDR1 SGDLS, CDR2 YYNGEE. V lost 0 bases to trimming and J lost 4 bases; unmatched junction nucleotides: 9. As DNA, the CDR3 is TGTGCCAGCAGCGTAGAGGGTCAGGGGGACCCCTATGGCTACACCTTC. This encodes CASSVEGQGDPYGYTF.

The chain recombines TRBV18 with TRBJ1-6; D not resolved. CDR3 size: 13 residues. Germline CDR1 KGHSH, CDR2 LQKENI. V was pared by 2 bases and J by 8 bases, with 7 bases between. CDR3 loop: CASSPVLDSPLHF. Here the CDR3 DNA reads TGTGCCAGCTCACCAGTACTGGATTCACCCCTCCACTTT.

J is TRBJ1-5 and V is TRBV19; D not resolved. CDR1 is LNHDA and CDR2 is SQIVND in the germline V gene (reference sequence). The CDR3 covers 14 residues. The V gene lost 4 bases and the J gene lost 3 bases, with 10 bases spanning the gap. CDR3 nucleotide sequence: TGTGCCAGTAGTAAGGGCAGGCTCAATCAGCCCCAGCATTTT. It codes for CASSKGRLNQPQHF.

The chain uses TRBV5-8 and TRBJ1-6; TRBD1 agrees at 7 bases. Germline CDR1 is SGHTS and CDR2 is YDEGEE. The CDR3 has 16 amino acids. Losses at the gene ends were 1 base for V and 5 bases for J; bases not matched to a gene: 6. The CDR3 protein is CASSLWRDSNNSPLHF. CDR3 DNA sequence: TGTGCCAGCAGCTTGTGGCGGGACAGTAATAATTCACCCCTCCACTTT.

The rearrangement joins TRBV7-8 to TRBJ1-3; D remains unclear. The CDR3 spans 12 residues. The V gene lost 1 base and the J gene lost 4 bases, with 2 bases spanning the gap. Germline V gene lookup returns CDR1 SGHVS and CDR2 FQNEAQ. CDR3 protein: CASSLEGNTIYF. CDR3 DNA: TGTGCCAGCAGCTTAGAAGGAAACACCATATATTTT.

The genes are TRBV7-2 and TRBJ2-7; TRBD2 is a possible D gene (5 bases). The CDR3 totals 15 residues. Looked up from germline, CDR1 is SGHTA and CDR2 is FQGNSA. V shed 1 base and J shed 3 bases, with 13 bases lying between them. The CDR3 DNA is TGTGCCAGCAGCTTAGGAGGGAGAGGGTACTACGAGCAGTACTTC. Amino acids: CASSLGGRGYYEQYF.

V usage is TRBV27 and J usage is TRBJ2-7; D is perhaps TRBD1 or TRBD2 (5 bases each). V gave up 5 bases and J gave up 4 bases, with 18 bases separating them. The CDR3 runs 15 residues. The germline gives CDR1 MNHEY, CDR2 SMNVEV (reference sequence). The DNA for the CDR3 is TGTGCCAGCAGTACTAAAGTGGGGACCCATTACGAGCAGTACTTC. This translates into CASSTKVGTHYEQYF.

The chain joins TRBV19 to TRBJ2-7; D gene unclear. Germline V CDR1 and CDR2: LNHDA, SQIVND (reference sequence). V was trimmed by 5 bases and J by 6 bases, leaving 17 bases between them. The CDR3 runs to 14 residues. The CDR3 here is CASSFADNLLEQYF. The CDR3 coding sequence is TGTGCCAGTAGTTTCGCAGACAACCTACTCGAGCAGTACTTC.

This clone was seen only once. The chain combines TRBV30 with TRBJ1-1; D is unclear. The CDR3 loop spans 14 amino acids. The V gene lost 2 bases and the J gene lost 5 bases, with 15 bases spanning the gap. The germline V gene has CDR1 GTSNPN and CDR2 SVGIG (reference sequence). The CDR3 coding sequence is TGTGCCTGGAGTTCGAGGGCCCATGGGACTGAAGCTTTCTTT. Encoded protein: CAWSSRAHGTEAFF.

This sequence joins TRBV28 and TRBJ1-3, with a tentative D call TRBD1 (6 bases). The CDR3 is 15 amino acids. V lost 2 bases and J lost 4, with 12 bases in between. Germline V gene sequence: CDR1 MDHEN, CDR2 SYDVKM. The CDR3, as DNA: TGTGCCAGCAGTTTACCAGGGGAGAGGGGAAACACCATATATTTT. Encoded protein: CASSLPGERGNTIYF.

The CDR3 nucleotides read TGTGCCTGGAGCGAACTTAACTATGGCTACACCTTC. Translated, it gives CAWSELNYGYTF. The chain couples TRBV30 to TRBJ1-2; no clear D. This CDR3 contains 12 residues. V lost 3 bases and J 1 base, leaving 6 bases between the germline ends. Germline CDR1 GTSNPN, CDR2 SVGIG (reference sequence).

J is TRBJ2-7 and V is TRBV7-2; 8 bases map to TRBD2. The CDR3 extends over 14 amino acids. CDR1 SGHTA and CDR2 FQGNSA come from the germline V gene. Trimming removed 3 bases from V and 4 bases from J; junction bases left unmatched: 5. CDR3 nucleotides: TGTGCCAGCAGCTTGGGGCGGGGGGTATACGAGCAGTACTTC. It is translated as CASSLGRGVYEQYF.

V usage is TRBV30 and J usage is TRBJ2-7; 7 bases agree with TRBD2. V lost 0 bases to trimming and J lost 6 bases; unmatched junction nucleotides: 29. In germline, CDR1 is GTSNPN, CDR2 SVGIG (reference sequence). The CDR3 has 21 residues. The CDR3 DNA sequence: TGTGCCTGGAGTGTACGACGGACTTCGTCGGGAGGTGATCCCTTGGGGCTCGAGCAGTACTTC. Its protein product is CAWSVRRTSSGGDPLGLEQYF.

This clone was counted once. The chain joins TRBV18 to TRBJ2-1, with D perhaps matching TRBD1 or TRBD2 (8 bases each). The V end was cut by 6 bases, the J end by 2 bases, with 26 bases between. The germline gives CDR1 KGHSH, CDR2 LQKENI. CDR3 length equals 19 residues. CDR3 in amino acids: CASSQGAGGPSSTYNEQFF. The CDR3 region has the DNA TGTGCCAGCTCCCAGGGGGCGGGGGGCCCTTCTTCAACCTACAATGAGCAGTTCTTC.

The chain recombines TRBV28 with TRBJ2-3; D perhaps matches TRBD2 (5 bases). CDR3 length: 15 residues. Per germline, CDR1 MDHEN and CDR2 SYDVKM. The V end was cut by 8 bases, the J end by 1 base, with 16 bases between. CDR3 residues: CASSGESLGTDTQYF. CDR3 coding DNA: TGTGCCAGCTCTGGGGAGTCCCTGGGCACAGATACGCAGTATTTT.

CDR3 loop: CASSITIGGSARFTDTQYF. The CDR3 nucleotides read TGTGCCAGTAGTATTACTATCGGTGGTAGCGCGAGATTCACAGATACGCAGTATTTT. The chain joins TRBV19 to TRBJ2-3, with D maybe TRBD2 (5 bases). With 3 bases removed from V and 2 bases from J, the gap between germline ends came to 24 bases. This CDR3 is built from 19 residues. Germline V gives CDR1 LNHDA, CDR2 SQIVND (reference sequence).

The chain employs TRBV30 and TRBJ1-2; D might be TRBD1 (5 bases). Germline V CDR1 and CDR2: GTSNPN, SVGIG (reference sequence). This CDR3 spans 11 amino acids. V was cut by 7 bases and J by 5 bases, with 11 bases left in between. CDR3 amino acids: CASWTFYGYTF. CDR3 in DNA: TGTGCCTCTTGGACATTTTATGGCTACACCTTC. The whole variable domain, remainder taken from reference TRBV30 and TRBJ1-2, is SQTIHQWPATLVQPVGSPLSLECTVEGTSNPNLYWYRQAAGRGLQLLFYSVGIGQISSEVPQNLSASRPQDRQFILSSKKLLLSDSGFYLCASWTFYGYTFGSGTRLTVV.

The genes are TRBV25-1 and TRBJ2-5; 9 nucleotides match TRBD1. This CDR3 has 16 amino acids. V trimming: 0 bases; J trimming: 14 bases; junction bases outside the gene matches: 16. Germline CDR1 MGHDK, CDR2 SYGVNS. This CDR3 reads CASSEYLGTGSFQLYF. Here the CDR3 DNA reads TGTGCCAGCAGTGAATATCTCGGGACAGGGTCGTTCCAACTTTACTTC.

This clone showed up just once. This sample includes further DNA sequences coding for the same CDR3. The CDR3 region is CASSLLAGSYEQYF. CDR3 nucleotide sequence: TGTGCCAGCAGCTTACTAGCGGGGTCCTACGAGCAGTACTTC. The chain uses TRBV5-4 and TRBJ2-7; 10 bases fit TRBD2. The V and J ends lost 2 bases and 1 base, in that order; junction bases with no gene match: 0. This CDR3 has 14 residues. Germline V CDR1 and CDR2: SGHNT, YYREEE (reference sequence).

This chain joins TRBV6-5 and TRBJ1-6, with TRBD1 matching 9 bases. With 2 bases clipped from V and 10 bases from J, the junction kept 9 bases outside the gene matches. This CDR3 contains 16 residues. The germline V gene has CDR1 MNHEY and CDR2 SVGAGI. CDR3 nucleotides: TGTGCCAGCAGTTACGTACGGGACAGGGTCTCGTCACCCCTCCACTTT. It codes for CASSYVRDRVSSPLHF.

This sequence joins TRBV5-1 and TRBJ1-5; D perhaps matches TRBD1 (5 bases). This CDR3 is 15 amino acids long. Trimming removed 4 bases from V and 5 bases from J, with 16 bases in between. CDR1 and CDR2 from the germline V gene are SGHRS and YFSETQ. This chain's CDR3 is CASSETGLPDQPQHF. Written as DNA, the CDR3 is TGCGCCAGCAGCGAGACGGGACTCCCAGATCAGCCCCAGCATTTT.